This T cell receptor beta chain was retrieved from a study of blood T cells in healthy people across ages. This CDR3 comprises 16 residues. Germline CDR1 is SGHDT and CDR2 is YYEEEE. V lost 4 bases to trimming and J lost 7 bases; unmatched junction nucleotides: 7. This clonotype was picked up a small number of times. Using a J-beta primer mix together with a sample-barcoded 5' primer, a second PCR was run for roughly 7 to 11 cycles. A template-switch adaptor that had 12 random nucleotides put a tag on each cDNA molecule. Each CDR3 protein is one row after TCRdb ran MiXCR on the 5' RACE reads. This repertoire shows 700,000 to 850,000 distinct CDR3 sequences, about 48% found once; its top ten account for approximately 41%.

This sequence originates from an elderly man in good health. The sequenced material came from blood. V usage is TRBV5-6 and J usage is TRBJ2-1, with TRBD2 matching 14 bases. CDR3 in amino acids: CASSPGLAGVWNEQFF. The CDR3 nucleotides are TGTGCCAGCAGCCCGGGACTAGCGGGAGTATGGAATGAGCAGTTCTTC.